The clone carrying this T cell receptor (beta chain) was observed a handful of times. Its target is not known. In germline, CDR1 is MNHEY, CDR2 SMNVEV (reference sequence). V was clipped by 1 base and J by 2 bases; unmatched bases: 9. The CDR3 spans 19 residues. The data originate from a study of cytotoxic CD8 clonotypes in ibrutinib-treated CLL. The wider study: For this cohort, patients were ten to twelve relapsed/refractory and 15 treatment-naive, while 17 were IGHV unmutated.

Overall study results and limits: Clonality, elevated at ibrutinib response, dropped back toward baseline at progression.

The assay was immunoSEQ multiplex PCR, and TCRdb's table has in-frame clones only and misses some. The sample lists 130,000 or so clones; 70% to 80% were seen once. The chain links TRBV27 to TRBJ2-2; 11 positions agree with TRBD2. This TCR derives from a human donor with chronic lymphocytic leukemia. The source was PBMCs, collected after 12 months of ibrutinib treatment. DNA for the CDR3: TGTGCCAGCAGTTTATTGCCCCCGGGACTAGCGGCTAACACCGGGGAGCTGTTTTTT. Translating gives CASSLLPPGLAANTGELFF.